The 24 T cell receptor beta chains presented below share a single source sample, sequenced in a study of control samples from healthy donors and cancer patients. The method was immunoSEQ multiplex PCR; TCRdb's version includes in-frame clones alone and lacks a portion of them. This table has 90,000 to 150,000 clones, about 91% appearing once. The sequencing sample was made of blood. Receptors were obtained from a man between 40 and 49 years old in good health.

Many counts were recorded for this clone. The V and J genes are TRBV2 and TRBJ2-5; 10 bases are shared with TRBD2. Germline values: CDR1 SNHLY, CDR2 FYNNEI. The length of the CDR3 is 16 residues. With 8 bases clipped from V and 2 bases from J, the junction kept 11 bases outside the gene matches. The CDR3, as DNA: TGTGCCAGCTTTAGACCAGGGACTAGCGAACAAGAGACCCAGTACTTC. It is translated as CASFRPGTSEQETQYF.

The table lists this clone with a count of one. This CDR3 reads CASSPRTGSLDTQYF. The CDR3 coding sequence is TGTGCCAGCAGTCCCCGGACAGGGAGTTTGGATACGCAGTATTTT. The chain uses TRBV28 and TRBJ2-3, with 8 bases that match TRBD1. CDR3 size: 15 residues. Looked up from germline, CDR1 is MDHEN and CDR2 is SYDVKM. The V gene end was trimmed by 5 bases and the J gene end by 6 bases; junction bases not matched to a gene: 10.

The CDR3 coding sequence is TGTGCCAGTAGTTCCACAGCTAACTATGGCTACACCTTC. Translating gives CASSSTANYGYTF. This chain links TRBV19 with TRBJ1-2; no firm D call. V lost 5 bases to trimming and J lost 0 bases, with 7 bases between them. This CDR3 is built from 13 residues. Looked up from germline, CDR1 is LNHDA and CDR2 is SQIVND (reference sequence).

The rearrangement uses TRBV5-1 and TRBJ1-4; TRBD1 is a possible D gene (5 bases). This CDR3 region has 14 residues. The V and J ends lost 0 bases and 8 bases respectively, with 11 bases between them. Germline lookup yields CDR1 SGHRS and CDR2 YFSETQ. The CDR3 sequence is CASSLGFGGEKLFF. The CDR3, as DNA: TGCGCCAGCAGCTTGGGATTCGGGGGAGAAAAACTGTTTTTT.

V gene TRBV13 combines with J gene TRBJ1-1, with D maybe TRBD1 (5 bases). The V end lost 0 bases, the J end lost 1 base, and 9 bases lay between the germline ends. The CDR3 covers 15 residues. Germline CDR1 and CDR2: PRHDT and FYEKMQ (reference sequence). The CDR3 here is CASSLGYRRNTEAFF. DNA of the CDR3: TGTGCCAGCAGCTTAGGCTACAGGAGGAACACTGAAGCTTTCTTT.

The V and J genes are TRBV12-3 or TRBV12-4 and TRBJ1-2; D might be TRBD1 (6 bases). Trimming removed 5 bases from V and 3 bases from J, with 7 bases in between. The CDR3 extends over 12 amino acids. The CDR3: CASSGQYYGYTF. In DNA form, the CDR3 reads TGTGCCAGCAGTGGACAGTACTATGGCTACACCTTC.

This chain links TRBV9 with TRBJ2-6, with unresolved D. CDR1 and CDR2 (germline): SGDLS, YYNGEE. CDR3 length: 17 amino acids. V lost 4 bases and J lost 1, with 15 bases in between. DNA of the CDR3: TGTGCCAGCAGCACCTCGGGCCTCAGTTCTGGGGCCAACGTCCTGACTTTC. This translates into CASSTSGLSSGANVLTF.

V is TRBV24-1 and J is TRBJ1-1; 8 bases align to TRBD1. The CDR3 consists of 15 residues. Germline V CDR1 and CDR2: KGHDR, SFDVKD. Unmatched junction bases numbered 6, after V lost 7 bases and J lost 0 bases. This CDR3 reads CATREGTGMNTEAFF. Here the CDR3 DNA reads TGTGCCACCAGGGAAGGGACAGGTATGAACACTGAAGCTTTCTTT.

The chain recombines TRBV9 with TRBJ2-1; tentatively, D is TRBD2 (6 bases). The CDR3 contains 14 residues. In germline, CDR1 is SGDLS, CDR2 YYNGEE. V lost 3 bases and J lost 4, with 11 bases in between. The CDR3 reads CASSGRDFYNEQFF. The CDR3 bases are TGTGCCAGCAGCGGCCGGGACTTTTACAATGAGCAGTTCTTC.

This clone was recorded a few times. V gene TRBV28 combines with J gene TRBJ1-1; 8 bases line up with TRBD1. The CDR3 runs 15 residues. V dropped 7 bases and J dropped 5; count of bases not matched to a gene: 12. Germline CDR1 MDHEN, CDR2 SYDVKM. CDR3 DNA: TGTGCCAGCACCGTAGCGGACAGGGATGAAACTGAAGCTTTCTTT. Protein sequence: CASTVADRDETEAFF.

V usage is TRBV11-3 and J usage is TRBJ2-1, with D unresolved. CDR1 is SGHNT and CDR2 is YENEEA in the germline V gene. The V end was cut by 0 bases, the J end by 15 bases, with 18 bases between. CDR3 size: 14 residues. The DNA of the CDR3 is TGTGCCAGCAGCTTAGATCTGGCTCCTCGGGTTCCGTTCTTC. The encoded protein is CASSLDLAPRVPFF.

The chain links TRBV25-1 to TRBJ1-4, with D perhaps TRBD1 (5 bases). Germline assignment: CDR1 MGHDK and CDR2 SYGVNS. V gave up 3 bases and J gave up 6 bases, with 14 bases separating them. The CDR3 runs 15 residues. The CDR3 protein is CASSDFGGEYEKLFF. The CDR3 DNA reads TGTGCCAGCAGTGATTTTGGGGGGGAGTATGAAAAACTGTTTTTT.

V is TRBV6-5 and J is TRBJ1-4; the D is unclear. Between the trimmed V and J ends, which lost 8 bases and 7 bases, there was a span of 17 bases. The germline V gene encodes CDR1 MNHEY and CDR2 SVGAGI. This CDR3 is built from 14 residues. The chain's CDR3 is CASGVQRWGEKLFF. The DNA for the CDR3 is TGTGCCAGCGGAGTACAGCGATGGGGTGAAAAACTGTTTTTT.

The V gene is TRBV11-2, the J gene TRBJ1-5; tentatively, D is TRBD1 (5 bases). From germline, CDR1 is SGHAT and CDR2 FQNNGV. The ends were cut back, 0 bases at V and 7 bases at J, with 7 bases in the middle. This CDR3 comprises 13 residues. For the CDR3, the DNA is TGTGCCAGCAGCTTAGAGGGGGTCCAGCCCCAGCATTTT. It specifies CASSLEGVQPQHF.

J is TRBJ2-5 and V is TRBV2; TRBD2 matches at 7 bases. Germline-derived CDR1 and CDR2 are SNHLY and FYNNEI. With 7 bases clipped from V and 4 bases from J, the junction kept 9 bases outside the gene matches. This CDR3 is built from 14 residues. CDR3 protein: CASTDRGRAETQYF. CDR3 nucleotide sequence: TGTGCCAGCACCGATCGGGGGAGGGCAGAGACCCAGTACTTC. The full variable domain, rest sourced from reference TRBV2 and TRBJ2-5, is EPEVTQTPSHQVTQMGQEVILRCVPISNHLYFYWYRQILGQKVEFLVSFYNNEISEKSEIFDDQFSVERPDGSNFTLKIRSTKLEDSAMYFCASTDRGRAETQYFGPGTRLLVL.

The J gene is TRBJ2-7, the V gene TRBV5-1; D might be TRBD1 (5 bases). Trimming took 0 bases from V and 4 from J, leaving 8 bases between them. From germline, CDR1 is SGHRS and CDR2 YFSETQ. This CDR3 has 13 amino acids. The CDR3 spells CASSLGGPYEQYF. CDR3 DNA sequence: TGCGCCAGCAGCTTGGGGGGCCCATACGAGCAGTACTTC.

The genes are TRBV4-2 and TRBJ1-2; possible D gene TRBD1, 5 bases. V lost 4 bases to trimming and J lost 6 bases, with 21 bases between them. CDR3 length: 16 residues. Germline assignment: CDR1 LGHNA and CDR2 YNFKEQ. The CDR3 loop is CASSRDLPGRANGYTF. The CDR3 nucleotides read TGTGCCAGCAGCCGGGACCTTCCGGGTAGGGCGAATGGCTACACCTTC.

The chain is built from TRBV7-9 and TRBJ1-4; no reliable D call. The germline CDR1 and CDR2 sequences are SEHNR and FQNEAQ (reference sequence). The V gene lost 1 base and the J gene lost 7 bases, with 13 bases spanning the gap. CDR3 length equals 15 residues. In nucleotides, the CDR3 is TGTGCCAGCAGCTTAGATCCCATCCGGGGTGAAAAACTGTTTTTT. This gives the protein CASSLDPIRGEKLFF.

This CDR3 reads CATSDFLGSGGPNTGELFF. CDR3 coding DNA: TGTGCCACCAGTGATTTTTTAGGTAGCGGGGGCCCTAACACCGGGGAGCTGTTTTTT. The gene calls are TRBV24-1 and TRBJ2-2; 9 bases are a match to TRBD2. Germline loops: CDR1 KGHDR, CDR2 SFDVKD. This CDR3 has 19 amino acids. With V trimmed by 1 base and J by 2 bases, 10 bases remained unmatched.

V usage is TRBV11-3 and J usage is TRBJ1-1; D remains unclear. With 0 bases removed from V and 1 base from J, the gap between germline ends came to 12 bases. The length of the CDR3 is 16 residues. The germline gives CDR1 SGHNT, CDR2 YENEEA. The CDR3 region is CASSLDLGTANTEAFF. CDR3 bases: TGTGCCAGCAGCTTAGATCTCGGTACGGCGAACACTGAAGCTTTCTTT.

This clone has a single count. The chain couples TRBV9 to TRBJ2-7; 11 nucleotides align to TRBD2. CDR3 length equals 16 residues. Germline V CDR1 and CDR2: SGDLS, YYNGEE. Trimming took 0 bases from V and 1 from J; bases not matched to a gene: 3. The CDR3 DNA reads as TGTGCCAGCAGCGTAGTCGCTAGCGGGGGGTCCTACGAGCAGTACTTC. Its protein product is CASSVVASGGSYEQYF.

This CDR3 reads CATSGQANTEAFF. The CDR3 DNA sequence: TGTGCCACCAGTGGCCAGGCGAACACTGAAGCTTTCTTT. This rearrangement joins TRBV24-1 to TRBJ1-1; D gene unclear. The CDR3 is 13 residues long. Germline loops: CDR1 KGHDR, CDR2 SFDVKD. V was shortened by 5 bases and J by 1 base, with 7 bases between the two germline ends.

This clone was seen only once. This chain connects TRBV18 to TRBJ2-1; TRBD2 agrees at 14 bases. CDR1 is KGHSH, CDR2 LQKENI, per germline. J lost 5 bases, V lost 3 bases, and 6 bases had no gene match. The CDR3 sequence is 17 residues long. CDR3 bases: TGTGCCAGCTCACCCTCCTGGACTAGCGGGGGGAACAATGAGCAGTTCTTC. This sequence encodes CASSPSWTSGGNNEQFF.

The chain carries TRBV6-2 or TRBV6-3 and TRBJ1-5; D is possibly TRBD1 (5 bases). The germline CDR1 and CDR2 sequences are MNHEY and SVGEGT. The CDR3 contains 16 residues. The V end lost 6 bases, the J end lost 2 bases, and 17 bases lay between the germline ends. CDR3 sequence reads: CASSPGVGVGNQPQHF. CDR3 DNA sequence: TGTGCCAGCAGCCCCGGTGTAGGGGTTGGCAATCAGCCCCAGCATTTT.